This entry concerns a single T cell receptor beta chain. The target antigen is unknown. Since all of the isolated RNA was reverse transcribed, expressed TCRB transcripts were what got sequenced. The assay was immunoSEQ multiplex PCR, and TCRdb's table has in-frame clones only and misses some. The sample lists 65,000 to 85,000 clones, about 50% occurring once. Germline lookup yields CDR1 ENHRY and CDR2 SYGVKD. The CDR3 consists of 15 residues. With 4 bases clipped from V and 4 bases from J, the junction kept 6 bases outside the gene matches. This sample is drawn from a study of beta chain features in type 1 diabetes. Points from the study as a whole: Among patients with Type 1 diabetes, TCRB CDR3s were moderately but significantly shorter in every one of the four CD4+ subsets.

The rearrangement links TRBV10-3 to TRBJ2-2; 7 bases are a match to TRBD1. The receptor was derived from a man aged 25 to 45 with type 1 diabetes. Specimen: central memory CD4+ T cells from blood. CDR3 region: CAISATGSGTGELFF. The CDR3, as DNA: TGTGCCATCAGTGCGACAGGGTCGGGCACCGGGGAGCTGTTTTTT.